This T cell receptor (beta chain) was obtained from a study of blood T cell repertoires in COVID-19. Study at large: The analysed material was cDNA or gDNA that came from T cells, B-cell-depleted T cells, or PBMCs.

Some clones are missing from TCRdb's copy, which holds only in-frame ones; the method was immunoSEQ multiplex PCR. The data show about 250,000 clones, 70% to 90% seen once. The CDR3 extends over 13 amino acids. V was clipped by 7 bases and J by 6 bases, with 15 bases between them. Membership in each cohort depended on participant-reported clinical history. A COVID-19 case had been met by exposed participants during the 2 weeks before study entry. This receptor was identified in a woman in her forties or fifties who had been exposed to COVID-19. V is TRBV12-3 or TRBV12-4 and J is TRBJ2-5, with D maybe TRBD2 (6 bases). The sample was PBMCs or T cells enriched from blood (not recorded which). The CDR3 region has the DNA TGTGCCAGCACCTCTGGGGGGATGCAGACCCAGTACTTC. Translated, it gives CASTSGGMQTQYF.